Listed below are T cell receptor beta chains from one sample, sequenced in a study of identical twins. MiXCR was run by TCRdb on the 5' RACE reads, yielding one entry per CDR3 protein. The data contain about 660,000 distinct CDR3 sequences, roughly 8% of them singletons. These records were also assigned to another study, of yellow fever vaccine responses in identical twins.

The sequenced sample consisted of PBMCs. The receptor source for this set is a woman between 18 and 29 years old in good health. Both conserved end residues are part of each CDR3. D genes are given only for firm matches. Clone size appears in some rows only: once, few, many, or a class for an expanded clone.

v_gene: TRBV20-1
j_gene: TRBJ2-7
abundance: NA
d_gene: TRBD1
CDR3aa: CSARDLDRGYEQYF
CDR3nt: TGCAGTGCTAGAGATCTAGACAGGGGTTACGAGCAGTACTTC

v_gene: TRBV6-5
j_gene: TRBJ2-3
abundance: many
d_gene: NA
CDR3aa: CASSSRATDTQYF
CDR3nt: TGTGCCAGCAGTTCCCGGGCCACAGATACGCAGTATTTT

v_gene: TRBV11-2
j_gene: TRBJ1-2
abundance: NA
d_gene: NA
CDR3aa: CASSSGQTRSFGYTF
CDR3nt: TGTGCCAGCAGCTCCGGACAGACGCGTTCATTCGGCTACACCTTC

v_gene: TRBV6-5
j_gene: TRBJ1-1
abundance: NA
d_gene: NA
CDR3aa: CASSYKPPGTEAFF
CDR3nt: TGTGCCAGCAGTTACAAACCGCCGGGAACTGAAGCTTTCTTT

v_gene: TRBV12-3/TRBV12-4
j_gene: TRBJ2-7
abundance: NA
d_gene: NA
CDR3aa: CASSSLTRGIHGEQYF
CDR3nt: TGTGCCAGCAGTTCCTTGACTAGAGGGATTCACGGGGAGCAGTACTTC

v_gene: TRBV15
j_gene: TRBJ2-1
abundance: NA
d_gene: NA
CDR3aa: CATSRDVVNEQFF
CDR3nt: TGTGCCACCAGCAGAGATGTTGTGAATGAGCAGTTCTTC

v_gene: TRBV6-5
j_gene: TRBJ2-1
abundance: NA
d_gene: TRBD2
CDR3aa: CASSYRTSGEQFF
CDR3nt: TGTGCCAGCAGCTATAGGACTAGCGGGGAGCAGTTCTTC

v_gene: TRBV7-9
j_gene: TRBJ2-7
abundance: NA
d_gene: NA
CDR3aa: CASSPRTESSYEQYF
CDR3nt: TGTGCCAGCAGCCCTCGGACGGAGAGCTCCTACGAGCAGTACTTC

v_gene: TRBV2
j_gene: TRBJ2-5
abundance: few
d_gene: NA
CDR3aa: CASRHRVEETQYF
CDR3nt: TGTGCCAGCAGACACAGGGTTGAAGAGACCCAGTACTTC

v_gene: TRBV28
j_gene: TRBJ1-5
abundance: few
d_gene: TRBD1
CDR3aa: CASSPDRGREQPQHF
CDR3nt: TGTGCCAGCAGCCCGGACAGGGGGCGAGAACAGCCCCAGCATTTT

v_gene: TRBV7-3
j_gene: TRBJ2-5
abundance: few
d_gene: NA
CDR3aa: CASSLTAGEETQYF
CDR3nt: TGTGCCAGCAGCTTAACAGCTGGCGAGGAGACCCAGTACTTC

v_gene: TRBV11-2
j_gene: TRBJ2-7
abundance: few
d_gene: NA
CDR3aa: CASSKGAGQRHEQYF
CDR3nt: TGTGCCAGCAGCAAAGGAGCGGGACAGAGGCACGAGCAGTACTTC

v_gene: TRBV28
j_gene: TRBJ2-7
abundance: few
d_gene: NA
CDR3aa: CASSPGRLGGYEQYF
CDR3nt: TGTGCCAGCAGTCCAGGGCGGTTAGGAGGGTACGAGCAGTACTTC

v_gene: TRBV23-1
j_gene: TRBJ2-7
abundance: NA
d_gene: TRBD1
CDR3aa: CASSHGIPGQGYEQYF
CDR3nt: TGCGCCAGCAGTCATGGGATTCCGGGACAGGGGTACGAGCAGTACTTC

v_gene: TRBV7-2
j_gene: TRBJ2-3
abundance: NA
d_gene: TRBD1
CDR3aa: CASSARDRYTDTQYF
CDR3nt: TGTGCCAGCAGCGCTCGGGACAGATACACAGATACGCAGTATTTT

v_gene: TRBV28
j_gene: TRBJ2-2
abundance: NA
d_gene: NA
CDR3aa: CASTRHPNTGELFF
CDR3nt: TGTGCCAGCACAAGACACCCGAACACCGGGGAGCTGTTTTTT

v_gene: TRBV27
j_gene: TRBJ2-5
abundance: NA
d_gene: NA
CDR3aa: CASGVGETQYF
CDR3nt: TGTGCCAGCGGGGTGGGTGAGACCCAGTACTTC

v_gene: TRBV6-5
j_gene: TRBJ2-5
abundance: few
d_gene: NA
CDR3aa: CASSYSIRPQSHQETQYF
CDR3nt: TGTGCCAGCAGTTACTCGATAAGGCCCCAGAGCCACCAAGAGACCCAGTACTTC

v_gene: TRBV20-1
j_gene: TRBJ2-7
abundance: NA
d_gene: TRBD2
CDR3aa: CSAEERSGDSYEQYF
CDR3nt: TGCAGTGCAGAAGAGCGCAGCGGGGACTCCTACGAGCAGTACTTC

v_gene: TRBV6-5
j_gene: TRBJ2-7
abundance: few
d_gene: NA
CDR3aa: CASSYSRIQRYEQYF
CDR3nt: TGTGCCAGCAGTTACTCTCGGATCCAGCGGTACGAGCAGTACTTC

v_gene: TRBV20-1
j_gene: TRBJ1-5
abundance: NA
d_gene: NA
CDR3aa: CSASVGASNQPQHF
CDR3nt: TGCAGTGCTAGTGTGGGGGCCAGCAATCAGCCCCAGCATTTT

v_gene: TRBV29-1
j_gene: TRBJ2-7
abundance: NA
d_gene: TRBD1
CDR3aa: CSITGGVNPREQYF
CDR3nt: TGCAGCATAACAGGGGGCGTGAATCCCCGCGAGCAGTACTTC

v_gene: TRBV7-9
j_gene: TRBJ2-5
abundance: NA
d_gene: NA
CDR3aa: CASSSRSGNPETQYF
CDR3nt: TGTGCCAGCAGCTCCAGGTCCGGGAACCCAGAGACCCAGTACTTC

v_gene: TRBV11-2
j_gene: TRBJ2-1
abundance: NA
d_gene: NA
CDR3aa: CASSLVTPLVAYNEQFF
CDR3nt: TGTGCCAGCAGCTTAGTTACCCCCCTGGTCGCATACAATGAGCAGTTCTTC

v_gene: TRBV28
j_gene: TRBJ1-1
abundance: few
d_gene: TRBD1
CDR3aa: CASSTRGVGVNTEAFF
CDR3nt: TGTGCCAGCAGTACCAGGGGGGTAGGGGTGAACACTGAAGCTTTCTTT

v_gene: TRBV2
j_gene: TRBJ1-1
abundance: many
d_gene: TRBD1
CDR3aa: CASSLGTGETEAFF
CDR3nt: TGTGCCAGCAGTCTAGGGACAGGGGAGACTGAAGCTTTCTTT

v_gene: TRBV12-3/TRBV12-4
j_gene: TRBJ2-2
abundance: few
d_gene: TRBD2
CDR3aa: CASRGLAGISGELFF
CDR3nt: TGTGCCAGCAGGGGACTAGCGGGGATCTCCGGGGAGCTGTTTTTT

v_gene: TRBV5-1
j_gene: TRBJ2-6
abundance: many
d_gene: NA
CDR3aa: CASSNGVGANVLTF
CDR3nt: TGCGCCAGCAGCAACGGGGTGGGGGCCAACGTCCTGACTTTC

v_gene: TRBV12-3/TRBV12-4
j_gene: TRBJ2-7
abundance: NA
d_gene: TRBD2
CDR3aa: CASSHRTSLQEEQYF
CDR3nt: TGTGCCAGCAGTCATCGGACTAGCCTCCAGGAGGAGCAGTACTTC

v_gene: TRBV27
j_gene: TRBJ2-5
abundance: NA
d_gene: TRBD1
CDR3aa: CAISPLTGGQETQYF
CDR3nt: TGTGCCATCAGTCCCTTAACAGGGGGTCAAGAGACCCAGTACTTC

v_gene: TRBV18
j_gene: TRBJ1-2
abundance: NA
d_gene: NA
CDR3aa: CASSPRDTDDGYTF
CDR3nt: TGTGCCAGCTCCCCGAGGGACACGGACGATGGCTACACCTTC

v_gene: TRBV7-9
j_gene: TRBJ2-3
abundance: many
d_gene: NA
CDR3aa: CASSPSRPVDTQYF
CDR3nt: TGTGCCAGCAGCCCCTCCCGGCCAGTAGATACGCAGTATTTT

v_gene: TRBV4-1
j_gene: TRBJ2-7
abundance: NA
d_gene: NA
CDR3aa: CASSQEEFEGRSYEQYF
CDR3nt: TGCGCCAGCAGCCAAGAAGAGTTCGAGGGACGCTCCTACGAGCAGTACTTC

v_gene: TRBV7-9
j_gene: TRBJ2-3
abundance: many
d_gene: NA
CDR3aa: CASSPRGGGTDTQYF
CDR3nt: TGTGCCAGCAGTCCCAGAGGGGGGGGCACAGATACGCAGTATTTT

v_gene: TRBV10-3
j_gene: TRBJ2-4
abundance: NA
d_gene: NA
CDR3aa: CAISESSGPLAKNIQYF
CDR3nt: TGTGCCATCAGTGAGTCCTCAGGGCCTCTAGCCAAAAACATTCAGTACTTC

v_gene: TRBV3-1
j_gene: TRBJ1-2
abundance: NA
d_gene: TRBD1
CDR3aa: CASSQGRDRDYGYTF
CDR3nt: TGTGCCAGCAGCCAAGGTCGGGACAGAGACTATGGCTACACCTTC

v_gene: TRBV27
j_gene: TRBJ1-4
abundance: NA
d_gene: NA
CDR3aa: CASSSPHGQLKEKLFF
CDR3nt: TGTGCCAGCAGTTCCCCCCACGGACAATTAAAGGAAAAACTGTTTTTT

v_gene: TRBV15
j_gene: TRBJ2-3
abundance: NA
d_gene: NA
CDR3aa: CATSRGSGPTDTQYF
CDR3nt: TGTGCCACCAGCAGAGGGTCGGGTCCCACAGATACGCAGTATTTT

v_gene: TRBV4-2
j_gene: TRBJ2-7
abundance: NA
d_gene: TRBD2
CDR3aa: CASSQAVGGAYEQYF
CDR3nt: TGTGCCAGCAGCCAAGCGGTGGGAGGGGCCTACGAGCAGTACTTC

v_gene: TRBV11-2
j_gene: TRBJ2-3
abundance: many
d_gene: TRBD2
CDR3aa: CASSLVSPAGGVPDTQYF
CDR3nt: TGTGCCAGCAGCTTAGTTTCACCGGCGGGAGGCGTCCCAGATACGCAGTATTTT

v_gene: TRBV28
j_gene: TRBJ2-5
abundance: NA
d_gene: TRBD1
CDR3aa: CASSPRDRGSGTQYF
CDR3nt: TGTGCCAGCAGTCCCCGGGACAGGGGGTCAGGGACCCAGTACTTC

v_gene: TRBV29-1
j_gene: TRBJ2-5
abundance: few
d_gene: TRBD1
CDR3aa: CSVRRRDREETQYF
CDR3nt: TGCAGCGTGAGACGCCGGGACAGGGAAGAGACCCAGTACTTC

v_gene: TRBV20-1
j_gene: TRBJ1-1
abundance: few
d_gene: TRBD1
CDR3aa: CSARDKEQGEFNVDTEAFF
CDR3nt: TGCAGTGCTAGAGATAAAGAACAGGGGGAATTCAATGTGGACACTGAAGCTTTCTTT

v_gene: TRBV12-3/TRBV12-4
j_gene: TRBJ2-4
abundance: NA
d_gene: NA
CDR3aa: CAASGEPKNIQYF
CDR3nt: TGTGCCGCCTCCGGGGAACCCAAAAACATTCAGTACTTC

v_gene: TRBV12-3/TRBV12-4
j_gene: TRBJ2-3
abundance: few
d_gene: NA
CDR3aa: CASTLQESVAQYF
CDR3nt: TGTGCCAGCACCCTACAAGAATCGGTTGCGCAGTATTTT

v_gene: TRBV18
j_gene: TRBJ1-1
abundance: few
d_gene: NA
CDR3aa: CASSPGRLAVTEAFF
CDR3nt: TGTGCCAGCTCACCGGGACGTCTCGCGGTGACTGAAGCTTTCTTT

v_gene: TRBV27
j_gene: TRBJ1-1
abundance: NA
d_gene: TRBD1
CDR3aa: CATMGQLNTEAFF
CDR3nt: TGTGCTACAATGGGACAGTTGAACACTGAAGCTTTCTTT

v_gene: TRBV29-1
j_gene: TRBJ2-3
abundance: many
d_gene: TRBD1
CDR3aa: CSVPRQGGSDTQYF
CDR3nt: TGCAGCGTTCCGAGACAGGGGGGTTCAGATACGCAGTATTTT

v_gene: TRBV28
j_gene: TRBJ2-3
abundance: NA
d_gene: NA
CDR3aa: CASIQDPSTDTQYF
CDR3nt: TGTGCCAGCATTCAGGACCCAAGCACAGATACGCAGTATTTT

v_gene: TRBV4-2
j_gene: TRBJ2-7
abundance: few
d_gene: NA
CDR3aa: CASSQKAPTYEQYF
CDR3nt: TGTGCCAGCAGCCAAAAAGCCCCGACCTACGAGCAGTACTTC

v_gene: TRBV7-9
j_gene: TRBJ2-3
abundance: many
d_gene: TRBD2
CDR3aa: CASSSVGLAGGPDTQYF
CDR3nt: TGTGCCAGCAGCTCCGTTGGACTAGCGGGAGGGCCAGATACGCAGTATTTT

v_gene: TRBV4-3
j_gene: TRBJ2-1
abundance: NA
d_gene: TRBD2
CDR3aa: CASSRLAGARNEQFF
CDR3nt: TGCGCCAGCAGCAGACTAGCGGGAGCCCGGAATGAGCAGTTCTTC

v_gene: TRBV15
j_gene: TRBJ2-7
abundance: NA
d_gene: NA
CDR3aa: CATSRVGSSYEQYF
CDR3nt: TGTGCCACCAGCAGAGTAGGCAGCTCCTACGAGCAGTACTTC

v_gene: TRBV5-1
j_gene: TRBJ1-5
abundance: many
d_gene: NA
CDR3aa: CASSLGQAGGNQPQHF
CDR3nt: TGCGCCAGCAGCTTGGGACAGGCGGGTGGCAATCAGCCCCAGCATTTT

v_gene: TRBV7-2
j_gene: TRBJ2-1
abundance: NA
d_gene: NA
CDR3aa: CASSSFGEQFF
CDR3nt: TGTGCCAGCAGCTCTTTTGGGGAGCAGTTCTTC

v_gene: TRBV29-1
j_gene: TRBJ2-7
abundance: many
d_gene: TRBD2
CDR3aa: CSVGSGRSYEQYF
CDR3nt: TGCAGCGTTGGTAGCGGGAGGTCCTACGAGCAGTACTTC

v_gene: TRBV11-2
j_gene: TRBJ2-5
abundance: many
d_gene: NA
CDR3aa: CASSRKETQYF
CDR3nt: TGTGCCAGCAGCCGAAAAGAGACCCAGTACTTC

v_gene: TRBV7-9
j_gene: TRBJ2-7
abundance: NA
d_gene: TRBD1
CDR3aa: CASSPQTGGDYEQYF
CDR3nt: TGTGCCAGCAGCCCGCAGACAGGGGGTGATTACGAGCAGTACTTC

v_gene: TRBV2
j_gene: TRBJ2-7
abundance: many
d_gene: NA
CDR3aa: CASSEVAHSSYEQYF
CDR3nt: TGTGCCAGCAGTGAAGTAGCGCACAGCTCCTACGAGCAGTACTTC